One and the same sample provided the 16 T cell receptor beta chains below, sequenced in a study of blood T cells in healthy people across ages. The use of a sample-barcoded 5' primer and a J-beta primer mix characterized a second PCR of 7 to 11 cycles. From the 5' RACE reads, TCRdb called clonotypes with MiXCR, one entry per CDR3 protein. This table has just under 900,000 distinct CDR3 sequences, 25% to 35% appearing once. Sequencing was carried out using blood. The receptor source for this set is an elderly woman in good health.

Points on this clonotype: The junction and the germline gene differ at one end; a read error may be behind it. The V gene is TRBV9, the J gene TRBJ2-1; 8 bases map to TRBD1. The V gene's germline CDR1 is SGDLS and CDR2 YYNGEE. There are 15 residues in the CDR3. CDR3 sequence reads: CVSSVGQGAGNEQFF. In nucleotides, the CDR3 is TGTGTCAGCAGCGTAGGGCAGGGGGCAGGGAATGAGCAGTTCTTC.

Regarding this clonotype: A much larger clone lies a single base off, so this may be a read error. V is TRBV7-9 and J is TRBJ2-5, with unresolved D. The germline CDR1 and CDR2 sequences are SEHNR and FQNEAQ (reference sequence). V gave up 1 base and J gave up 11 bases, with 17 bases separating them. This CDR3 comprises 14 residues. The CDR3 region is CASSLEGPFNEQYF. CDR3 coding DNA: TGTGCCAGCAGCTTAGAAGGTCCTTTCAATGAGCAGTACTTC.

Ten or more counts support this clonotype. Here the CDR3 reads CASSLREGAREQYF. CDR3 bases: TGTGCCAGCAGCTTAAGAGAGGGGGCGAGGGAGCAGTACTTC. The chain carries TRBV7-8 and TRBJ2-7; 7 nucleotides align to TRBD1. The CDR3 has 14 residues. Germline loops: CDR1 SGHVS, CDR2 FQNEAQ. J lost 7 bases, V lost 2 bases, and 8 bases had no gene match.

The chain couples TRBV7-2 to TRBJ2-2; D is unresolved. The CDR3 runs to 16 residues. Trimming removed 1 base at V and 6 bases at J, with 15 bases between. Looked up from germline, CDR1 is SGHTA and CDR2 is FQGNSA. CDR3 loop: CASSLELDPNAGELFF. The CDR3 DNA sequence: TGTGCCAGCAGCTTAGAACTGGATCCTAACGCCGGGGAGCTGTTTTTT.

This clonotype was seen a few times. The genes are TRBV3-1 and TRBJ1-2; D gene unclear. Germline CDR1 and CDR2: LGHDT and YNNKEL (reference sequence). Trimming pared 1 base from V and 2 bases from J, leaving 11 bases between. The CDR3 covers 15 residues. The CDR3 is CASSQAARDNYGYTF. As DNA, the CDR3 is TGTGCCAGCAGCCAAGCGGCCAGAGACAACTATGGCTACACCTTC.

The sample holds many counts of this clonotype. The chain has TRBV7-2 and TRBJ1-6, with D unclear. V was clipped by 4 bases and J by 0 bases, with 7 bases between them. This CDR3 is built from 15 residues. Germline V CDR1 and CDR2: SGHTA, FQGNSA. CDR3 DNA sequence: TGTGCCAGCAGCTCCGAAAGCTCCTATAATTCACCCCTCCACTTT. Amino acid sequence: CASSSESSYNSPLHF.

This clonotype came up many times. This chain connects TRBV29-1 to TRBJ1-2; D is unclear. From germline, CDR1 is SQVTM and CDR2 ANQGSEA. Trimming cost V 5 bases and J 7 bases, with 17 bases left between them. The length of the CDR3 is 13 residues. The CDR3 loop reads CSVHWWDPGGYTF. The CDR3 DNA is TGCAGCGTTCACTGGTGGGATCCGGGTGGCTACACCTTC. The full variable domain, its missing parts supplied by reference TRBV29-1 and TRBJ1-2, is SAVISQKPSRDICQRGTSLTIQCQVDSQVTMMFWYRQQPGQSLTLIATANQGSEATYESGFVIDKFPISRPNLTFSTLTVSNMSPEDSSIYLCSVHWWDPGGYTFGSGTRLTVV.

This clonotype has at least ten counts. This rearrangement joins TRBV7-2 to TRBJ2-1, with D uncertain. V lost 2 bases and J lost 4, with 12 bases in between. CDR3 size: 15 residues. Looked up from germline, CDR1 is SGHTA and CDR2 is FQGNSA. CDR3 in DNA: TGTGCCAGCAGCTTAACTCCGGCCGGGTACAATGAGCAGTTCTTC. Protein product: CASSLTPAGYNEQFF.

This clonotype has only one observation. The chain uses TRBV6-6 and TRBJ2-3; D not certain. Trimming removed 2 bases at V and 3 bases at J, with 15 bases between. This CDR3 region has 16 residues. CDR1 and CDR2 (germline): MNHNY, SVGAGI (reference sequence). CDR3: CASSYRETLETDTQYF. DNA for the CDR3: TGTGCCAGCAGTTACAGGGAAACGCTGGAGACAGATACGCAGTATTTT.

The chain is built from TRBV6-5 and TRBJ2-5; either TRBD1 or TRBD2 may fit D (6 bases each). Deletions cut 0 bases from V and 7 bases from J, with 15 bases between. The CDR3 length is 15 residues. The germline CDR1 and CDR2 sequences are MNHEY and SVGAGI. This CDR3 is CASSYSRGAPGTQYF. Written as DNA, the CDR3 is TGTGCCAGCAGTTACTCGAGGGGGGCGCCGGGGACCCAGTACTTC.

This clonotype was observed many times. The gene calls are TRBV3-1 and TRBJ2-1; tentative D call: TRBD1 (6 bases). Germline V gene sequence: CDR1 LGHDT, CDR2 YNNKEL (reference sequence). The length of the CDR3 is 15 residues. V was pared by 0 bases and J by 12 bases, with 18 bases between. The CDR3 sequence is CASSQEGAGVLGQFF. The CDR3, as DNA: TGTGCCAGCAGCCAAGAAGGGGCAGGGGTTCTTGGGCAGTTCTTC.

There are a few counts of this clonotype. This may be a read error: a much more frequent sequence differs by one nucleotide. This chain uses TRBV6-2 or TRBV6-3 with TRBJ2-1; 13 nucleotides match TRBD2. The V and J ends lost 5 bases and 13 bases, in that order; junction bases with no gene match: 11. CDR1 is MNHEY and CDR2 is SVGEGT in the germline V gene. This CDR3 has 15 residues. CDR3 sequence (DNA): TGTGCCAGCAGTCCTGGACTAGCGGGGGCAGAGACCCAGTTCTTC. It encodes CASSPGLAGAETQFF.

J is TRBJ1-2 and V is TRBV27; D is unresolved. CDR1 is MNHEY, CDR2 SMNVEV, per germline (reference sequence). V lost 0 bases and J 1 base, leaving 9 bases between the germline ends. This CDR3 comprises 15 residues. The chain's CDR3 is CASSLSSGNNYGYTF. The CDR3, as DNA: TGTGCCAGCAGTTTATCGTCCGGAAATAACTATGGCTACACCTTC.

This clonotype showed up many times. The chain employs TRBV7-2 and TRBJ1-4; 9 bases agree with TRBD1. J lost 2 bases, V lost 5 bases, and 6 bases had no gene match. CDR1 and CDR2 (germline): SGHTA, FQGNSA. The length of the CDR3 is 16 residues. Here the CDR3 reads CASSRDRDPTNEKLFF. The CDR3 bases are TGTGCCAGCAGCAGGGACAGGGATCCGACTAATGAAAAACTGTTTTTT.

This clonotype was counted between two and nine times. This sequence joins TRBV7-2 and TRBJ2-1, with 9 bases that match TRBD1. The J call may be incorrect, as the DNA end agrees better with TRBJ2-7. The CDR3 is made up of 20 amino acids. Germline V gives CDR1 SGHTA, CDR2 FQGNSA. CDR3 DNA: TGTGCCAGCAGCTCAGTCCCGGGACAGGGCTTCGGCGGCTCCTACAATGAGCAGTACTTC. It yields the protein CASSSVPGQGFGGSYNEQYF.

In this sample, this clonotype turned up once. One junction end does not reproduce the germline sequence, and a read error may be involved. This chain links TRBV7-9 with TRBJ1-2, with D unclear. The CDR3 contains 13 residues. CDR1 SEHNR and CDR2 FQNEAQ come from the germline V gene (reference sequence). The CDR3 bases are TGTGCCAACAGCTTACCAGAGGGCTATGGCTACACCTTC. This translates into CANSLPEGYGYTF.